This T cell receptor beta chain was obtained from a study of identical twins. Study outcomes and limitations: Researchers reported excess low generation probability among twin-shared out-of-frame alpha sequences. Carriage of fewer insertions was seen in abundant cord blood beta clonotypes, whereas memory repertoires showed none.

This clonotype was detected many times. The antigen is not known. Each CDR3 protein is one row after TCRdb ran MiXCR on the 5' RACE reads. The data show 500,000 to 600,000 distinct CDR3 sequences, under 25% seen once. The CDR3 runs to 13 residues. Germline assignment: CDR1 DFQATT and CDR2 SNEGSKA (reference sequence). The ends lost 6 bases at V and 4 bases at J; junction bases unmatched: 6. The same sample was also used in a study of T cells expressing NK-cell markers. This second report adds: Seven donors tested HCMV-seropositive and one tested seronegative among the eight sequenced. A few donors likewise had their CD3+CD56-NKG2C+ fraction led by these clonotypes.

The source of this sequence is a woman aged 18-30 years in good health. The rearrangement joins TRBV20-1 to TRBJ2-1; TRBD2 aligns across 7 bases. Material: CD4+ T cells sorted from blood. The DNA of the CDR3 is TGCAGTGCCATTAGCGGGCGGTACAATGAGCAGTTCTTC. Translated: CSAISGRYNEQFF.